Presented here are 14 T cell receptor beta chains from one specimen sequenced in a study of blood T cells in healthy people across ages. It was with a sample-barcoded 5' primer and a J-beta primer mix that a second PCR of roughly 7 to 12 cycles was run. MiXCR, run by TCRdb on the 5' RACE reads, gives a single entry per CDR3 protein. Counted here are about 1.4 million distinct CDR3 sequences, approximately 60% occurring once; the ten biggest clones make up approximately 7%. The sequencing input was blood. The receptors here all came from a man between 18 and 35 years old in good health.

V usage is TRBV3-1 and J usage is TRBJ1-1; 7 nucleotides line up with TRBD1. Trimming cost V 6 bases and J 5 bases; bases outside gene matches: 9. The CDR3 is 14 residues long. The germline V gene has CDR1 LGHDT and CDR2 YNNKEL (reference sequence). Written as DNA, the CDR3 is TGTGCCAGCAGTCTGACAGGGCGAACGACTGAAGCTTTCTTT. Amino acid sequence: CASSLTGRTTEAFF.

The chain carries TRBV7-9 and TRBJ2-5; perhaps TRBD1 as D (6 bases). The CDR3 spans 16 residues. Germline CDR1 reads SEHNR; CDR2 reads FQNEAQ (reference sequence). The V gene lost 0 bases and the J gene lost 1 base, with 12 bases spanning the gap. The CDR3 spells CASSLAQGQVQETQYF. CDR3 nucleotides: TGTGCCAGCAGCTTAGCCCAGGGGCAGGTCCAAGAGACCCAGTACTTC.

This chain uses TRBV25-1 with TRBJ2-1; TRBD2 agrees at 9 bases. Germline CDR1 reads MGHDK; CDR2 reads SYGVNS. The CDR3 contains 15 residues. Unmatched junction bases numbered 7, after V lost 8 bases and J lost 2 bases. CDR3 residues: CASQNSGGAYNEQFF. In DNA, the CDR3 is TGTGCCAGCCAAAATAGCGGGGGAGCCTACAATGAGCAGTTCTTC.

The chain recombines TRBV11-2 with TRBJ2-1; D tentatively reads TRBD1 or TRBD2 (5 bases each). Germline CDR1 reads SGHAT; CDR2 reads FQNNGV. V lost 0 bases, J lost 5 bases, and 8 bases lay in between. This CDR3 spans 14 amino acids. This CDR3 reads CASSLEGRHNEQFF. Written as DNA, the CDR3 is TGTGCCAGCAGCTTAGAGGGACGGCACAATGAGCAGTTCTTC. The entire variable domain, with the rest obtained from reference TRBV11-2 and TRBJ2-1, is as follows: EAGVAQSPRYKIIEKRQSVAFWCNPISGHATLYWYQQILGQGPKLLIQFQNNGVVDDSQLPKDRFSAERLKGVDSTLKIQPAKLEDSAVYLCASSLEGRHNEQFFGPGTRLTVL.

The genes are TRBV28 and TRBJ2-7, with 10 bases lining up with TRBD1. The CDR3 has 16 residues. The V gene end was trimmed by 7 bases and the J gene end by 3 bases; junction bases not matched to a gene: 12. Germline-derived CDR1 and CDR2 are MDHEN and SYDVKM. CDR3 protein: CASNTVNRDRGYEQYF. Written as DNA, the CDR3 is TGTGCCAGCAATACCGTAAACCGGGACAGGGGCTACGAGCAGTACTTC.

Only a few counts were recorded for this clonotype. The CDR3 loop is CASRPDGDPSGRYEQYF. DNA of the CDR3: TGTGCCAGCAGACCTGACGGGGATCCTAGCGGGAGGTACGAGCAGTACTTC. V and J are TRBV27 and TRBJ2-5; 11 bases match TRBD2. The DNA end favors TRBJ2-7, so the J call may be wrong. Germline CDR1 MNHEY, CDR2 SMNVEV (reference sequence). The CDR3 length is 17 residues.

The chain recombines TRBV7-2 with TRBJ2-1; 10 nucleotides match TRBD2. The CDR3 runs 15 residues. Germline loops: CDR1 SGHTA, CDR2 FQGNSA. The V gene end was trimmed by 3 bases and the J gene end by 6 bases; junction bases not matched to a gene: 5. The CDR3 here is CASSFLAGESNEQFF. The CDR3 DNA reads as TGTGCCAGCAGCTTCCTAGCGGGAGAATCCAATGAGCAGTTCTTC.

Concerning this clonotype itself: One end of the junction does not line up with germline, which may come from a read error. The chain is built from TRBV4-2 and TRBJ2-1; 9 nucleotides match TRBD1. Germline lookup yields CDR1 LGHNA and CDR2 YNFKEQ. The CDR3 contains 16 residues. The CDR3: CASSQGQGGTYNEQFF. DNA for the CDR3: TGTGCCAGTAGCCAGGGACAGGGAGGAACCTACAATGAGCAGTTCTTC.

The V call is TRBV5-1, the J call TRBJ2-3; D might be TRBD2 (6 bases). The CDR3 covers 16 residues. Trimming stripped 3 bases from V and 2 bases from J, with 16 bases between. Germline V gene lookup returns CDR1 SGHRS and CDR2 YFSETQ. The CDR3 is CASSSSYERATDTQYF. Here the CDR3 DNA reads TGCGCCAGCAGCTCGTCTTACGAGCGGGCCACAGATACGCAGTATTTT.

The sample holds a few counts of this clonotype. The chain joins TRBV11-2 to TRBJ1-4; no definite D call. The CDR3 is 17 residues long. Looked up from germline, CDR1 is SGHAT and CDR2 is FQNNGV. V lost 2 bases, J lost 0 bases, and 13 bases lay in between. The CDR3 is CASSLFGPPSTNEKLFF. For the CDR3, the DNA is TGTGCCAGCAGCTTATTTGGGCCCCCTTCAACTAATGAAAAACTGTTTTTT. Supplemented by reference TRBV11-2 and TRBJ1-4, the full variable domain reads EAGVAQSPRYKIIEKRQSVAFWCNPISGHATLYWYQQILGQGPKLLIQFQNNGVVDDSQLPKDRFSAERLKGVDSTLKIQPAKLEDSAVYLCASSLFGPPSTNEKLFFGSGTQLSVL.

This clonotype was seen a few times. The J gene is TRBJ2-3, the V gene TRBV20-1; unclear D gene. This CDR3 has 13 amino acids. V was pared by 0 bases and J by 2 bases, with 6 bases between. Per germline, CDR1 DFQATT and CDR2 SNEGSKA (reference sequence). CDR3: CSARDRDTDTQYF. The CDR3 DNA sequence: TGCAGTGCTAGAGATAGGGACACAGATACGCAGTATTTT.

The chain combines TRBV25-1 with TRBJ2-5; TRBD1 agrees at 9 bases. V lost 4 bases, J lost 3 bases, and 6 bases stayed unmatched. This CDR3 has 15 residues. Germline values: CDR1 MGHDK, CDR2 SYGVNS. The CDR3 DNA is TGTGCCAGCAGTGCTTGGGACAGGGCCAAAGAGACCCAGTACTTC. This gives the protein CASSAWDRAKETQYF.

This clonotype turned up a few times. The V call is TRBV12-3 or TRBV12-4, the J call TRBJ2-4; 7 bases line up with TRBD1. The V segment lost 5 bases and the J segment 7 bases; nucleotides outside the gene matches: 8. This CDR3 is 14 amino acids long. The CDR3 is CASSQGVGHNIQYF. The DNA of the CDR3 is TGTGCCAGCAGTCAGGGGGTAGGGCACAACATTCAGTACTTC.

CDR3 loop: CASTPSRGVNYGYTF. In nucleotides, the CDR3 is TGTGCCAGCACCCCAAGCAGGGGCGTTAACTATGGCTACACCTTC. This sequence joins TRBV6-5 and TRBJ1-2; maybe TRBD1 (6 bases). The CDR3 runs 15 residues. The V gene lost 7 bases and the J gene lost 1 base, with 16 bases spanning the gap. CDR1 is MNHEY, CDR2 SVGAGI, per germline.